The text below deals with one TCR beta chain. Its target is unknown. The source of the sample is a study of graft-versus-host responses after intestinal transplantation. Looking at the study overall: Grafts that recipients had were multivisceral, liver-intestinal, or isolated intestinal transplants. Study-level points and caveats: Recipient marrow showed GvH clones, some seen first in ileum or blood.

The CDR3 loop spans 15 amino acids. The J segment lost 2 bases and the V segment lost 4 bases, leaving 6 bases of the junction unmatched. The germline V gene encodes CDR1 MGHRA and CDR2 YSYEKL. TCRdb's table, derived via immunoSEQ multiplex PCR, lists solely in-frame clones and lacks some. In the table there are roughly 99,000 clones, approximately 88% of which are singletons. The chain links TRBV4-1 to TRBJ2-7, with 9 bases fitting TRBD1. The source of this sequence is a human donor who was the organ donor for an intestinal transplant. Sequencing was performed on unstimulated CD4+ T cells sorted from spleen or lymph node cells, taken before transplant. CDR3: CASSPGTGSPYEQYF. In DNA, the CDR3 is TGCGCCAGCAGCCCCGGGACAGGGTCCCCCTACGAGCAGTACTTC.